The TCR beta chain under discussion was sequenced for a study of blood T cell repertoires in COVID-19. Looking at the study overall: Both acute and convalescent COVID-19 samples were obtained from the United States, Italy and Spain. T cells, B-cell-depleted T cells, or PBMCs provided the cDNA or gDNA that served as material.

The germline V gene encodes CDR1 MGHRA and CDR2 YSYEKL. This CDR3 is 16 amino acids long. Original methodology: Amplification of reference gene primers provided the estimated nucleated cell counts. Some clones are missing from TCRdb's copy, which holds only in-frame ones; the method was immunoSEQ multiplex PCR. V and J calls and clone size follow that table, whereas D and trimming were derived from the DNA. The sample lists around 70,000 clones, 80% to 90% seen once, with roughly 4.8% in the top ten. This clonotype was obtained from a woman older than 75 with active or convalescent COVID-19. The chain couples TRBV4-1 to TRBJ2-1, with TRBD2 as a possible D gene (7 bases). Source material: peripheral blood. The CDR3 loop reads CATRPGRGAAENEQFF. The CDR3 DNA reads TGCGCTACCAGGCCGGGGAGGGGGGCCGCGGAGAATGAGCAGTTCTTC.